A selection of T cell receptor beta chains follows, all from one sample in a study of a mutant IDH1 vaccine in newly diagnosed glioma. TCRdb's table, derived via immunoSEQ multiplex PCR, lists solely in-frame clones and lacks some. Counted here are fewer than 70,000 clones, roughly 80% occurring once; the ten biggest clones make up roughly 3.5%. Antigens for these TCRs are unknown. Here the sequenced sample was PBMCs, taken from a glioma patient whose treatment included an IDH1 peptide vaccine. These receptors all come from a man younger than 45 with glioma. CDR3s include the opening cysteine and the closing phenylalanine or tryptophan. The D gene is left open where the match is weak. A clone size is listed for some rows: how often the clone was seen (once, few, many), or a class if it is expanded.

D: -; size: -; V: TRBV9; length: 15; J: TRBJ2-3; CDR3: CASSVGQGSTDTQYF; DNA: TGTGCCAGCAGCGTAGGGCAGGGTAGCACAGATACGCAGTATTTT
D: -; size: once; V: TRBV5-6; length: 14; J: TRBJ1-2; CDR3: CASSLKRTFYGYTF; DNA: TGTGCCAGCAGCTTAAAAAGGACTTTCTATGGCTACACCTTC
D: -; size: -; V: TRBV18; length: 15; J: TRBJ1-3; CDR3: CASSDRRNSGNTIYF; DNA: TGTGCCAGCTCAGACCGACGGAACTCTGGAAACACCATATATTTT
D: TRBD2; size: -; V: TRBV2; length: 16; J: TRBJ2-6; CDR3: CASRWTSGAGANVLTF; DNA: TGTGCCAGCCGGTGGACTAGCGGGGCCGGGGCCAACGTCCTGACTTTC
D: -; size: -; V: TRBV6-1; length: 13; J: TRBJ2-7; CDR3: CASNPSGKYEQYF; DNA: TGTGCCAGCAACCCCAGCGGAAAATACGAGCAGTACTTC
D: -; size: -; V: TRBV9; length: 16; J: TRBJ2-1; CDR3: CASSLTSARQDNEQFF; DNA: TGTGCCAGCAGCCTGACCTCCGCCCGACAGGACAATGAGCAGTTCTTC
D: -; size: -; V: TRBV9; length: 13; J: TRBJ1-2; CDR3: CASSVATKYGYTF; DNA: TGTGCCAGCAGCGTAGCTACAAAATATGGCTACACCTTC
D: -; size: -; V: TRBV18; length: 11; J: TRBJ2-1; CDR3: CASLYRGRLFF; DNA: TGTGCCAGCTTATACAGAGGGAGGCTGTTCTTC
D: TRBD1; size: -; V: TRBV7-2; length: 15; J: TRBJ1-2; CDR3: CASRPTGGVGYGYTF; DNA: TGTGCCAGCAGACCTACAGGGGGGGTTGGCTATGGCTACACCTTC
D: -; size: -; V: TRBV30; length: 14; J: TRBJ1-4; CDR3: CAWSPMGGQEKLFF; DNA: TGTGCCTGGAGTCCTATGGGGGGGCAAGAAAAACTGTTTTTT
D: -; size: few; V: TRBV11-2; length: 14; J: TRBJ2-7; CDR3: CASSSEGWTYEQYF; DNA: TGTGCCAGCTCCTCGGAGGGTTGGACCTACGAGCAGTACTTC
D: TRBD2; size: -; V: TRBV19; length: 16; J: TRBJ2-7; CDR3: CASSILRTSNLHEQYF; DNA: TGTGCCAGTAGTATCCTCCGGACTAGTAATCTCCACGAGCAGTACTTC
D: -; size: -; V: TRBV5-1; length: 17; J: TRBJ2-2; CDR3: CASSLLNGGANTGELFF; DNA: TGCGCCAGCAGCTTGCTTAACGGAGGGGCGAACACCGGGGAGCTGTTTTTT
D: -; size: -; V: TRBV5-1; length: 16; J: TRBJ2-7; CDR3: CASSLEGRGSSYEQYF; DNA: TGCGCCAGCAGCTTGGAGGGGCGGGGTAGCTCCTACGAGCAGTACTTC
D: -; size: -; V: TRBV7-9; length: 15; J: TRBJ2-3; CDR3: CASSLAGGWTDTQYF; DNA: TGTGCCAGCAGCTTAGCGGGGGGCTGGACAGATACGCAGTATTTT
D: -; size: -; V: TRBV5-1; length: 16; J: TRBJ2-4; CDR3: CASSEYAGLAKNIQYF; DNA: TGCGCCAGCAGCGAGTATGCAGGGCTCGCCAAAAACATTCAGTACTTC
D: -; size: -; V: TRBV15; length: 18; J: TRBJ2-1; CDR3: CATSTPPWGESSYNEQFF; DNA: TGTGCCACCAGCACCCCTCCTTGGGGCGAAAGCTCCTACAATGAGCAGTTCTTC
D: TRBD1; size: -; V: TRBV27; length: 15; J: TRBJ2-5; CDR3: CASSSWTGGQETQYF; DNA: TGTGCCAGCAGTTCCTGGACAGGGGGACAGGAGACCCAGTACTTC